The sequence of this T cell receptor (beta chain) was determined in a study of cytotoxic CD8 clonotypes in ibrutinib-treated CLL. As for the study in general: Among the patients, ten to eleven presented as relapsed/refractory and roughly 14 as treatment-naive; around 17 showed unmutated IGHV.

Germline-derived CDR1 and CDR2 are MDHEN and SYDVKM. The V and J ends lost 2 bases and 2 bases respectively, with 13 bases between them. CDR3 size: 15 residues. TCRdb's copy holds only in-frame clones and misses some; the assay was immunoSEQ multiplex PCR. This sample has some 140,000 clones, with 75% to 95% found just once. The sequence was obtained from a human donor with chronic lymphocytic leukemia. The chain combines TRBV28 with TRBJ2-7; TRBD1 or TRBD2 may be the D gene (5 bases each). Sequenced material: PBMCs, taken after 12 months of ibrutinib treatment. For the CDR3, the DNA is TGTGCCAGCAGTTTAGTAATGGGACGGACCTACGAGCAGTACTTC. It specifies CASSLVMGRTYEQYF.